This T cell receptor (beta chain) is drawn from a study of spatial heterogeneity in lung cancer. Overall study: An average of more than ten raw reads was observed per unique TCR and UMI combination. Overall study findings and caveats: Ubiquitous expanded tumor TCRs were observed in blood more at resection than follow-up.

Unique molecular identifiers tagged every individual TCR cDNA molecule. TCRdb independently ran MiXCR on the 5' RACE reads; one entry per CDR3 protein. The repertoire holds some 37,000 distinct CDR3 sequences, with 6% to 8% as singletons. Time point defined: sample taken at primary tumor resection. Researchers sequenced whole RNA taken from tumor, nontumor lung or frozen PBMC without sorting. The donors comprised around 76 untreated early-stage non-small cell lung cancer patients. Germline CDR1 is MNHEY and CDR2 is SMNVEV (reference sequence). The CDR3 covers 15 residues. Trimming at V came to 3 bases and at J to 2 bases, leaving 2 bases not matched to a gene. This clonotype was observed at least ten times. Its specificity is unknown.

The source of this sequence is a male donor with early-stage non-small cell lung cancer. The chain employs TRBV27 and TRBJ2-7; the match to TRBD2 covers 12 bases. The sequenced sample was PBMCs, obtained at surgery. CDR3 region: CASSLGLAGTYEQYF. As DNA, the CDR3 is TGTGCCAGCAGTTTGGGACTAGCGGGCACCTACGAGCAGTACTTC.